This TCR beta chain was recovered during a study of response to subunit inactivated influenza vaccine. A note on this clonotype: What it binds is unknown.

TCRdb independently ran MiXCR on the RT-PCR reads; one entry per CDR3 protein. The data hold hundreds of thousands of distinct CDR3 sequences, with roughly 14% observed a single time. Germline V gene lookup returns CDR1 LGHNA and CDR2 YNFKEQ. This CDR3 region has 16 residues. V lost 3 bases, J lost 1 base, and 12 bases lay in between. Notes on the study in general: It was the authors' suggestion that each seasonal influenza vaccination recruits few new T cells.

The source of this sequence is a man over 45 who received an inactivated influenza vaccine. The V gene is TRBV4-2, the J gene TRBJ2-2; possible D gene TRBD1, 5 bases. The specimen was PBMCs from blood, collected 11 to 12 days after vaccination. The CDR3 DNA is TGTGCCAGCAGCCACCAGGGTGGAGTGAACACCGGGGAGCTGTTTTTT. This gives the protein CASSHQGGVNTGELFF.